These 7 T cell receptor beta chains originate from one sample sequenced in a study of blood T cell repertoires in COVID-19. Sequencing was performed with immunoSEQ multiplex PCR; in TCRdb, only in-frame clones are kept and a portion is missing. The table lists fewer than 150,000 clones, less than 85% of them singletons. Sequences were obtained from peripheral blood. All receptors derive from a human donor with acute or convalescent COVID-19. The donor label of this sample is uncertain.

The genes are TRBV7-3 and TRBJ1-2, with 7 bases fitting TRBD1. Looked up from germline, CDR1 is SGHTA and CDR2 is FQGTGA. Trimming at V came to 5 bases and at J to 2 bases, leaving 5 bases not matched to a gene. The CDR3 totals 14 residues. The CDR3 DNA sequence: TGTGCCAGCAGCCATTCGGGACAGAACTATGGCTACACCTTC. Translated: CASSHSGQNYGYTF.

The rearrangement joins TRBV7-8 to TRBJ1-5; D gene unclear. The germline gives CDR1 SGHVS, CDR2 FQNEAQ. CDR3 size: 16 residues. V lost 2 bases, J lost 0 bases, and 11 bases lay in between. The CDR3 nucleotides are TGTGCCAGCAGCTTAATGGGAGGCTATAGCAATCAGCCCCAGCATTTT. This translates into CASSLMGGYSNQPQHF.

This clone was seen only a few times. The gene calls are TRBV5-1 and TRBJ1-1; TRBD1 aligns across 10 bases. Trimming cost V 6 bases and J 6 bases; bases outside gene matches: 14. The CDR3 runs to 16 residues. Germline loops: CDR1 SGHRS, CDR2 YFSETQ. CDR3 protein: CASTPGTGQGRAEAFF. CDR3 coding DNA: TGCGCCAGCACTCCTGGAACGGGACAGGGGAGGGCTGAAGCTTTCTTT. Complete variable domain (other parts from reference TRBV5-1 and TRBJ1-1): KAGVTQTPRYLIKTRGQQVTLSCSPISGHRSVSWYQQTPGQGLQFLFEYFSETQRNKGNFPGRFSGRQFSNSRSEMNVSTLELGDSALYLCASTPGTGQGRAEAFFGQGTRLTVV.

This rearrangement joins TRBV6-6 to TRBJ2-7, with TRBD1 matching over 11 bases. With V trimmed by 2 bases and J by 7 bases, 7 bases remained unmatched. CDR1 and CDR2 (germline): MNHNY, SVGAGI (reference sequence). CDR3 size: 15 residues. CDR3 sequence reads: CASSYRPGTGGEQYF. CDR3 nucleotide sequence: TGTGCCAGCAGTTACAGGCCCGGGACAGGGGGGGAGCAGTACTTC.

This clone showed up many times. This chain uses TRBV7-9 with TRBJ1-2; tentative D call: TRBD1 (5 bases). This CDR3 is 15 amino acids long. Germline values: CDR1 SEHNR, CDR2 FQNEAQ (reference sequence). Between the trimmed V and J ends, which lost 5 bases and 6 bases, there was a span of 19 bases. The CDR3, as DNA: TGTGCCAGCAGCCCGTCGCTGGGGCCTTGGCATGGCTACACCTTC. It yields the protein CASSPSLGPWHGYTF.

This chain uses TRBV19 with TRBJ2-7, with D maybe TRBD1 (6 bases). Germline CDR1 and CDR2: LNHDA and SQIVND (reference sequence). The CDR3 length is 15 residues. V lost 5 bases to trimming and J lost 0 bases, with 14 bases between them. The CDR3 DNA reads TGTGCCAGTAGTTATGACAGGTCAAGCTCCTACGAGCAGTACTTC. Translation gives CASSYDRSSSYEQYF.

V usage is TRBV9 and J usage is TRBJ2-2, with 10 bases fitting TRBD2. The CDR3 extends over 17 amino acids. Germline V gives CDR1 SGDLS, CDR2 YYNGEE. V was pared by 3 bases and J by 5 bases, with 10 bases of the junction left unmatched. The CDR3 nucleotides read TGTGCCAGCAGCGGCCACCCTAGCGGGGGCACTACCGGGGAGCTGTTTTTT. Protein product: CASSGHPSGGTTGELFF. The whole variable domain, remainder taken from reference TRBV9 and TRBJ2-2, is DSGVTQTPKHLITATGQRVTLRCSPRSGDLSVYWYQQSLDQGLQFLIQYYNGEERAKGNILERFSAQQFPDLHSELNLSSLELGDSALYFCASSGHPSGGTTGELFFGEGSRLTVL.